This T cell receptor beta chain came from a study of T-cell memory formation after mild COVID-19. About the research overall: Largely, TCR clusters stayed within a single donor.

TCRdb ran MiXCR on the 5' RACE reads and lists one entry per CDR3 protein. The sample holds some 200,000 distinct CDR3 sequences; 20% to 25% are singletons and the top ten take roughly 23%. V was clipped by 6 bases and J by 5 bases, with 16 bases between them. Germline CDR1 is DFQATT and CDR2 is SNEGSKA (reference sequence). This CDR3 spans 13 amino acids. This clonotype was seen only a few times. Its specificity is unknown. Overall study findings and caveats: Pre-infection memory showed some responding clones, and this suggested that cross-reactive memory joined. Mainly in CM and EM were contracting CD4+ clones; CD8+ were in EMRA. Contracting clones from day 15 to 85 showed balanced CD4/CD8; later expanders favored CD4+.

V gene TRBV20-1 combines with J gene TRBJ1-1; no definite D call. The sequence was collected from an adult woman who had mild COVID-19 (a few samples of this study predate the infection). Cell type and time point are not known. Sequenced sample: PBMCs or a T cell subset sorted from them (not recorded which). The CDR3 DNA sequence: TGCAGTGCGAGCATTCAAGGGAGGACTGAAGCTTTCTTT. This translates into CSASIQGRTEAFF.